The rows below give T cell receptor beta chains drawn from one sample of a study of siplizumab effects on memory and regulatory T cells. Assay used: immunoSEQ multiplex PCR; TCRdb lists only in-frame clones, some missing. The top ten hold over 0.15% of the sample, which has roughly 110,000 clones, 85% to 95% seen once. Sequenced sample: non-Treg CD4+ T cells sorted from blood. Receptor source: a human donor in good health. Each CDR3 is given with its conserved first and last residue. The size field is filled for only some rows; it gives once, few, many or a size class.

V,J,size,CDR3
TRBV19,TRBJ2-7,NA,CASSVQGSYEQYF
TRBV6-4,TRBJ2-2,NA,CASSTGTGDTGELFF
TRBV7-2,TRBJ1-1,NA,CASSLEPARTEAFF
TRBV7-2,TRBJ2-2,NA,CASRRDRVTSGELFF
TRBV2,TRBJ1-5,few,CASSGDLEAQHF
TRBV27,TRBJ2-7,NA,CASSPGQGAFGQYF
TRBV10-3,TRBJ1-2,NA,CAISAGDTNYGYTF
TRBV6-5,TRBJ1-6,few,CASSYGGGNSPLHF
TRBV7-2,TRBJ1-2,once,CASSSTGQESGYTF
TRBV18,TRBJ1-5,once,CASSPPAGGNQPQHF
TRBV4-3,TRBJ2-4,NA,CASSHADRGAGNIQYF
TRBV4-2,TRBJ2-5,NA,CASSQDGRGETQYF